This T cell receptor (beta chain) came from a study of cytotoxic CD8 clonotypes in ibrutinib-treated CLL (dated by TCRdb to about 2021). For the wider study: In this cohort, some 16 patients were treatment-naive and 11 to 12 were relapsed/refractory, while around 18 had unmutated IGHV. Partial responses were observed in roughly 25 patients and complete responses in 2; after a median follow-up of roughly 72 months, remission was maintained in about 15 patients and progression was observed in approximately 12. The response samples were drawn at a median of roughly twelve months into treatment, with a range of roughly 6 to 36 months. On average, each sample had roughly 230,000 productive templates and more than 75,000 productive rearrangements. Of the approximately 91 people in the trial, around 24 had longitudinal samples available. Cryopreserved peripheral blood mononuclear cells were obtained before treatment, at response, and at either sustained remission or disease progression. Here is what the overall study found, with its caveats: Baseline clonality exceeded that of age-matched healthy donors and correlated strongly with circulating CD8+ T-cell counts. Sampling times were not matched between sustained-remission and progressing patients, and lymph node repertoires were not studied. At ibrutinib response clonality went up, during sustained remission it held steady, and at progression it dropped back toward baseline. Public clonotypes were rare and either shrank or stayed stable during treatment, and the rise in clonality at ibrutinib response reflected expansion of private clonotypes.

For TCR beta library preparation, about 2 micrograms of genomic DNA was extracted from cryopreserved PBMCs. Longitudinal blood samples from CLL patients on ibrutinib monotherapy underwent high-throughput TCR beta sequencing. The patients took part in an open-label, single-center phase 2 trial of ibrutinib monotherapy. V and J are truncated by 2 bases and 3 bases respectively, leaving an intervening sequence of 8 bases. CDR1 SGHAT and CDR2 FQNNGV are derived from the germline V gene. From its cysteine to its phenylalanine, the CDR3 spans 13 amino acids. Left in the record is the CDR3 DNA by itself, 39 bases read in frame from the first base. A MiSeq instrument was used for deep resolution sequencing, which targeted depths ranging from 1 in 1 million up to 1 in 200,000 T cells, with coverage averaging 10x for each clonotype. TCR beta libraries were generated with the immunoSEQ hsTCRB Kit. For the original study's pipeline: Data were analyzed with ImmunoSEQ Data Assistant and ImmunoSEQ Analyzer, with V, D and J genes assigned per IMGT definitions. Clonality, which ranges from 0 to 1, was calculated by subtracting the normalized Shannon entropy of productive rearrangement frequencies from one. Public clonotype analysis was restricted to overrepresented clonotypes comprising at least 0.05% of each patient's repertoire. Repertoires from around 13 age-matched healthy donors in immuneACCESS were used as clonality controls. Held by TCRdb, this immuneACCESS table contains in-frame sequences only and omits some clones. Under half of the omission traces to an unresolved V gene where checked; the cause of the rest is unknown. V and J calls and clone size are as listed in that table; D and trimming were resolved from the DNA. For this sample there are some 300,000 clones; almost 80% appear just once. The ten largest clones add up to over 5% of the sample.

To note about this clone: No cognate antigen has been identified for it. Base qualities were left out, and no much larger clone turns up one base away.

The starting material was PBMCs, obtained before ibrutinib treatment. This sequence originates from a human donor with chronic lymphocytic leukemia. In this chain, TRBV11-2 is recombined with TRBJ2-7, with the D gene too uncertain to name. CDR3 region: CASSLSASYEQYF. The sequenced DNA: TGTGCCAGCAGCTTAAGCGCTAGCTACGAGCAGTACTTC.